This T cell receptor (beta chain) came from a study of Ad26.COV2.S vaccination and SARS-CoV-2 variants. Study information: Donor was in the COV1001 Ad26.COV2.S trial arm. The vaccine Ad26.COV2.S was put into the muscle once, or twice with 56 days between. Study observations and caveats: An underestimation of total T cell responses may have resulted from the TCR breadth and depth analyses.

Clones were sequenced by immunoSEQ multiplex PCR, and TCRdb holds only the in-frame ones, with some missing. The sample has hundreds of thousands of clones; more than 70% are singletons. The treatment is: about 20 received Ad26.COV2.S at low or high dose, single or two shots; several received placebo; per-sample allocation not given. The samples were gathered on day 63 after the first injection of vaccine or placebo. This clone occurred a few times. Its cognate antigen is unknown. The CDR3 length is 13 residues. V was shortened by 5 bases and J by 9 bases, with 18 bases between the two germline ends. The germline V gene has CDR1 SGHNT and CDR2 YYREEE (reference sequence).

Sequencing used peripheral blood, obtained in a trial of Ad26.COV2.S vaccine versus placebo. J is TRBJ2-7 and V is TRBV5-4; the D call may be TRBD1 or TRBD2 (5 bases each). This clonotype originated in a person aged 18-60 years who received the Ad26.COV2.S COVID-19 vaccine or a placebo. Written as DNA, the CDR3 is TGTGCCAGCAGGACCCGGGACCAACCGATGCAGTACTTC. Amino acids: CASRTRDQPMQYF.